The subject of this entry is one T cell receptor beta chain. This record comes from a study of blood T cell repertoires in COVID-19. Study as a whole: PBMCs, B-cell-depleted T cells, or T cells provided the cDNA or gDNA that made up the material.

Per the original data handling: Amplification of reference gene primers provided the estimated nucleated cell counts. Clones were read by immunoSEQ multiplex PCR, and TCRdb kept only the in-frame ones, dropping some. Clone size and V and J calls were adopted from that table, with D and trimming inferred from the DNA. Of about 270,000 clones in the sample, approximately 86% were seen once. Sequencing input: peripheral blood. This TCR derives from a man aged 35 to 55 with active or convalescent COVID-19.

The chain's CDR3 is CASSSRISGGAWNEQFF. In DNA form, the CDR3 reads TGTGCCAGCAGCTCGAGGATTAGCGGGGGGGCCTGGAATGAGCAGTTCTTC. This chain links TRBV5-6 with TRBJ2-1; 11 nucleotides align to TRBD2. Germline trimming cut 3 bases from V and 7 bases from J; bases unmatched to any gene: 12. Germline-derived CDR1 and CDR2 are SGHDT and YYEEEE. The CDR3 loop spans 17 amino acids.